The clone carrying this TCR beta chain was seen only a few times. Its antigen is as yet unknown. Germline V gives CDR1 LNHDA, CDR2 SQIVND (reference sequence). The CDR3 is 15 residues long. J gave up 2 bases and V 6 bases, and 7 bases lay outside the gene matches. The source of the sample is a study of cytomegalovirus exposure and HLA in healthy donors. Findings of the study overall: Solely CMV serostatus was available to characterize immune exposure.

Researchers ran the PCR with 60 Vbeta and 13 Jbeta primers. Profiling relied on immunoSEQ multiplex PCR, and the TCRdb table lists in-frame clones only, not all of them. The sample carries about 170,000 clones, around four fifths recorded once. What was sequenced was PBMCs. The chain is built from TRBV19 and TRBJ1-5; the match to TRBD1 covers 7 bases. This clonotype was sampled from a woman aged 30 to 39 in good health and CMV-seropositive. For the CDR3, the DNA is TGTGCCAGTAGGACCGGGACAGAAGGCAATCAGCCCCAGCATTTT. Translating gives CASRTGTEGNQPQHF.